The 16 T cell receptor beta chains listed next were all sequenced from one sample in a study of T cell responses to AZD1222 COVID-19 vaccine. Some clones are missing from TCRdb's copy, which holds only in-frame ones; the method was immunoSEQ multiplex PCR. The sample has about 180,000 clones, 91% seen once. Specimen: peripheral blood, collected on day 0 of AZD1222 vaccination. These receptors originate from an adult in good health.

The V call is TRBV4-3, the J call TRBJ1-4; no clear D gene. CDR1 is LGHNA, CDR2 YSLEER, per germline. V was pared by 4 bases and J by 3 bases, with 15 bases between. This CDR3 contains 16 residues. The DNA for the CDR3 is TGCGCCAGCAGCCCTAGCAGTAAGCGCCCTAATGAAAAACTGTTTTTT. It yields the protein CASSPSSKRPNEKLFF.

The gene calls are TRBV25-1 and TRBJ1-1; D not resolved. CDR3 length: 12 amino acids. The V end was cut by 6 bases, the J end by 1 base, with 6 bases between. Germline values: CDR1 MGHDK, CDR2 SYGVNS. CDR3 DNA: TGTGCCAGCAGCACCGGGAACACTGAAGCTTTCTTT. As protein: CASSTGNTEAFF.

This rearrangement joins TRBV6-2 or TRBV6-3 to TRBJ1-2, with a weak D call TRBD1 (6 bases). The CDR3 is made up of 12 amino acids. Germline lookup yields CDR1 MNHEY and CDR2 SVGEGT. The V end was cut by 5 bases, the J end by 8 bases, with 12 bases between. The CDR3 nucleotides are TGTGCCAGCAGTCCCAACAGGGTCGGCTACACCTTC. This gives the protein CASSPNRVGYTF.

This chain joins TRBV4-2 and TRBJ2-1; maybe TRBD2 (7 bases). This CDR3 is built from 17 residues. Between the trimmed V and J ends, which lost 0 bases and 5 bases, there was a span of 17 bases. From germline, CDR1 is LGHNA and CDR2 YNFKEQ. CDR3 nucleotides: TGTGCCAGCAGCCAAGATGGGGGGGCTAGGGGTGACAATGAGCAGTTCTTC. This translates into CASSQDGGARGDNEQFF.

CDR3 amino acids: CASRTWANTGELFF. CDR3 bases: TGTGCCAGCCGTACGTGGGCGAACACCGGGGAGCTGTTTTTT. The chain links TRBV28 to TRBJ2-2; D not resolved. This CDR3 is built from 14 residues. Looked up from germline, CDR1 is MDHEN and CDR2 is SYDVKM. Trimming left V 8 bases short and J 0 bases short, with 10 bases between.

The chain combines TRBV28 with TRBJ1-5, with no clear D. Per germline, CDR1 MDHEN and CDR2 SYDVKM. This CDR3 region has 12 residues. V gave up 7 bases and J gave up 2 bases, with 6 bases separating them. The CDR3 nucleotides are TGTGCCAGCAAGGGAGGCAATCAGCCCCAGCATTTT. Translating it yields CASKGGNQPQHF.

Worth noting for this clone: No DNA is shown, since the ends of the CDR3 on it are uncertain; the CDR3 is the one TCRdb lists. The J gene is TRBJ2-7, the V gene TRBV21-1; the table's D call, TRBD2, was not checked against the DNA. TRBV21-1 is a known pseudogene. With termini counted, the CDR3 has 16 amino acids. The CDR3 sequence is CASSKVASGNSYEQYF.

The chain links TRBV7-2 to TRBJ2-7; no reliable D call. This CDR3 comprises 11 residues. CDR1 is SGHTA, CDR2 FQGNSA, per germline. V gave up 1 base and J gave up 4 bases, with 2 bases separating them. Written as DNA, the CDR3 is TGTGCCAGCAGCTTAGTGTACGAGCAGTACTTC. It is translated as CASSLVYEQYF.

The chain links TRBV27 to TRBJ2-7; D is ambiguous. The CDR3 contains 16 residues. CDR1 and CDR2 from the germline V gene are MNHEY and SMNVEV (reference sequence). V was clipped by 6 bases and J by 0 bases, with 18 bases between them. CDR3 sequence: CASRRTGPPSSYEQYF. DNA of the CDR3: TGTGCCAGCAGGCGAACCGGGCCCCCGAGCTCCTACGAGCAGTACTTC.

The chain is built from TRBV10-1 and TRBJ1-1; a possible D gene is TRBD1 (6 bases). The CDR3 covers 14 residues. Trimming took 7 bases from V and 3 from J, leaving 15 bases between them. Germline V gene sequence: CDR1 WNHNN, CDR2 SYGVQD (reference sequence). The CDR3 is CASNLTGRDTEAFF. The CDR3 bases are TGCGCCAGCAATCTAACAGGGAGGGACACTGAAGCTTTCTTT.

The chain couples TRBV27 to TRBJ1-5; maybe TRBD1 (5 bases). With 3 bases removed from V and 6 bases from J, the gap between germline ends came to 15 bases. Germline lookup yields CDR1 MNHEY and CDR2 SMNVEV (reference sequence). The CDR3 length is 15 residues. CDR3 DNA sequence: TGTGCCAGCAGTTTGTTAGGGGCGAGGTCTCAGCCCCAGCATTTT. Translation: CASSLLGARSQPQHF.

The gene calls are TRBV5-1 and TRBJ1-1; maybe TRBD1 (5 bases). CDR1 and CDR2 from the germline V gene are SGHRS and YFSETQ. The CDR3 is 13 amino acids. V lost 0 bases, J lost 10 bases, and 13 bases lay in between. CDR3 DNA: TGCGCCAGCAGCTTGGACGGTGGGGGAGGAGCTTTCTTT. This gives the protein CASSLDGGGGAFF.

This clone was observed a handful of times. The rearrangement joins TRBV13 to TRBJ1-6; D not certain. The CDR3 extends over 17 amino acids. Trimming left V 2 bases short and J 4 bases short, with 15 bases between. Per germline, CDR1 PRHDT and CDR2 FYEKMQ (reference sequence). This chain's CDR3 is CASSLFTSLPYNSPLHF. CDR3 sequence (DNA): TGTGCCAGCAGCTTATTTACCAGCCTACCTTATAATTCACCCCTCCACTTT.

The genes are TRBV5-8 and TRBJ1-6; D is possibly TRBD1 (5 bases). CDR1 SGHTS and CDR2 YDEGEE come from the germline V gene. The CDR3 has 16 amino acids. V was clipped by 5 bases and J by 7 bases, with 19 bases between them. The DNA for the CDR3 is TGTGCCAGCAGTTTCAGCGGTCGCGGGGCCAATTCACCCCTCCACTTT. Its protein is CASSFSGRGANSPLHF.

This clone was detected once. The rearrangement links TRBV28 to TRBJ1-4, with no clear D. The CDR3 length is 14 residues. Germline lookup yields CDR1 MDHEN and CDR2 SYDVKM. V was pared by 9 bases and J by 7 bases, with 18 bases between. The CDR3 loop is CASATGGQGEKLFF. For the CDR3, the DNA is TGTGCCAGTGCTACTGGCGGTCAAGGTGAAAAACTGTTTTTT.

The chain couples TRBV7-8 to TRBJ2-7; TRBD2 matches at 9 bases. The length of the CDR3 is 14 residues. Per germline, CDR1 SGHVS and CDR2 FQNEAQ. V was pared by 1 base and J by 4 bases, with 2 bases of the junction left unmatched. CDR3 sequence: CASSLGSGGYEQYF. CDR3 coding DNA: TGTGCCAGCAGCTTAGGTAGCGGGGGTTACGAGCAGTACTTC.